The 18 T cell receptor beta chains reported below all come from one sample, sequenced in a study of T cells in Graves' hyperthyroidism and ophthalmopathy. Amplification of TCR beta CDR3 regions used RNA as the template. During a first-round RT-PCR of the TCR CDR3, the HTBI primer set was used. TCRdb used MiXCR to reprocess the multiplex PCR reads, holding one entry per CDR3 protein. The sample includes a few hundred thousand distinct CDR3 sequences, approximately 14% of them seen just once. Sequencing input: blood. These receptors all come from a woman younger than 45 with Graves' hyperthyroidism.

This clonotype was picked up many times. The rearrangement links TRBV12-3 or TRBV12-4 to TRBJ2-1; 10 nucleotides align to TRBD1. This CDR3 region has 14 residues. V was pared by 6 bases and J by 7 bases, with 6 bases of the junction left unmatched. CDR3 nucleotide sequence: TGTGCCAGCAGACCCGGGACAGGGGCAAATGAGCAGTTCTTC. The encoded protein is CASRPGTGANEQFF.

This clonotype was counted many times. V usage is TRBV20-1 and J usage is TRBJ2-7; possible D gene TRBD1, 5 bases. CDR1 and CDR2 from the germline V gene are DFQATT and SNEGSKA (reference sequence). Trimming took off 3 bases at V and 4 bases at J, with 10 bases between the two ends. There are 12 residues in the CDR3. In DNA form, the CDR3 reads TGCAGTGCTAGGATCCAGGGTTACGAGCAGTACTTC. This gives the protein CSARIQGYEQYF.

At least ten counts were recorded for this clonotype. The chain employs TRBV6-1 and TRBJ1-3, with D tentatively TRBD1 (5 bases). Germline V gene data show CDR1 as MNHNS and CDR2 as SASEGT. There are 16 residues in the CDR3. V was cut by 2 bases and J by 4 bases, with 15 bases left in between. The CDR3 reads CASSEIYGGVGNTIYF. DNA of the CDR3: TGTGCCAGCAGTGAAATTTATGGAGGGGTCGGAAACACCATATATTTT.

The V and J genes are TRBV13 and TRBJ2-1; possibly TRBD2 for D (6 bases). The CDR3 consists of 18 residues. Trimming took off 4 bases at V and 5 bases at J, with 24 bases between the two ends. Germline V gene lookup returns CDR1 PRHDT and CDR2 FYEKMQ (reference sequence). The CDR3 nucleotides read TGTGCCAGCAGCTCGATAACCGACCCACGGCGGACTAACAATGAGCAGTTCTTC. Protein: CASSSITDPRRTNNEQFF.

This clonotype was found a few times. The J gene is TRBJ2-5, the V gene TRBV7-2; no definite D call. V was pared by 1 base and J by 0 bases, with 9 bases between. This CDR3 is 15 amino acids long. Germline assignment: CDR1 SGHTA and CDR2 FQGNSA. In DNA, the CDR3 is TGTGCCAGCAGCTTAGGTGGCCAGGACCAAGAGACCCAGTACTTC. Translating gives CASSLGGQDQETQYF.

The chain employs TRBV30 and TRBJ2-5; no clear D. Deletions cut 2 bases from V and 0 bases from J, with 10 bases between. CDR1 and CDR2 from the germline V gene are GTSNPN and SVGIG (reference sequence). The CDR3 contains 14 residues. The CDR3 bases are TGTGCCTGGAGTTCCGCGAGAAACCAAGAGACCCAGTACTTC. It yields the protein CAWSSARNQETQYF.

V gene TRBV18 combines with J gene TRBJ1-6; TRBD1 is a possible D gene (6 bases). Germline CDR1 reads KGHSH; CDR2 reads LQKENI. V lost 6 bases, J lost 5 bases, and 14 bases lay in between. CDR3 size: 15 residues. CDR3 amino acids: CASSQQGGDNSPLHF. Written as DNA, the CDR3 is TGTGCCAGCTCCCAACAGGGAGGGGATAATTCACCCCTCCACTTT.

The table lists this clonotype with many counts. The CDR3 DNA sequence: TGTGCCAGCAGTTTATCCCAGGGCAATCAGCCCCAGCATTTT. Residues: CASSLSQGNQPQHF. The V call is TRBV27, the J call TRBJ1-5; no reliable D call. Germline loops: CDR1 MNHEY, CDR2 SMNVEV (reference sequence). This CDR3 region has 14 residues. Trimming took 0 bases from V and 2 from J, leaving 5 bases between them.

This clonotype was found a few times. This chain connects TRBV5-4 to TRBJ2-3; 15 bases fit TRBD2. V dropped 4 bases and J dropped 6; count of bases not matched to a gene: 15. This CDR3 is 19 amino acids long. CDR1 is SGHNT, CDR2 YYREEE, per germline (reference sequence). CDR3 coding DNA: TGTGCCAGCAGCCGGGGACTAGCGGGAGGATCAGGTTCTTTGGATACGCAGTATTTT. Amino acids: CASSRGLAGGSGSLDTQYF.

Many counts were recorded for this clonotype. V is TRBV20-1 and J is TRBJ2-7, with TRBD2 matching over 14 bases. CDR1 and CDR2 (germline): DFQATT, SNEGSKA (reference sequence). This CDR3 region has 13 residues. Losses at the gene ends were 5 bases for V and 3 bases for J; bases not matched to a gene: 0. Written as DNA, the CDR3 is TGCAGTGCTGGGACTAGCGGGAGCTACGAGCAGTACTTC. This sequence encodes CSAGTSGSYEQYF.

Concerning this clonotype itself: With a much larger clone just one base away, this may be a read error. This chain links TRBV20-1 with TRBJ2-7, with unresolved D. This CDR3 has 13 residues. Germline CDR1 is DFQATT and CDR2 is SNEGSKA (reference sequence). CDR3 in amino acids: CSARWLNLYGQYF. Here the CDR3 DNA reads TGCAGTGCTAGATGGCTGAACCTTTACGGGCAGTACTTC.

Ten or more counts support this clonotype. The J gene is TRBJ2-4, the V gene TRBV6-1; 8 bases agree with TRBD2. V was clipped by 4 bases and J by 6 bases; unmatched bases: 11. CDR3 length: 16 residues. Germline V gene sequence: CDR1 MNHNS, CDR2 SASEGT. CDR3 region: CASSGASGSGINIQYF. For the CDR3, the DNA is TGTGCCAGCAGTGGGGCGAGCGGGAGTGGGATAAACATTCAGTACTTC.

This sequence joins TRBV7-9 and TRBJ1-6; 8 bases match TRBD1. Looked up from germline, CDR1 is SEHNR and CDR2 is FQNEAQ (reference sequence). This CDR3 has 11 amino acids. Unmatched junction bases numbered 4, after V lost 5 bases and J lost 16 bases. The DNA for the CDR3 is TGTGCCAGCAGCCCCGGGACAGGTCTCCACTTT. Translation gives CASSPGTGLHF.

This clonotype has at least ten counts. The chain links TRBV5-5 to TRBJ1-4; TRBD1 matches at 7 bases. The CDR3 runs 14 residues. CDR1 is SGHKS and CDR2 is YYEKEE in the germline V gene (reference sequence). Trimming removed 3 bases from V and 7 bases from J; junction bases left unmatched: 6. Written as DNA, the CDR3 is TGTGCCAGCAGCTACACCACAGGGGCTGAAAAACTGTTTTTT. It is translated as CASSYTTGAEKLFF.

This clonotype was observed many times. The chain has TRBV20-1 and TRBJ1-1; D is uncertain. The germline V gene has CDR1 DFQATT and CDR2 SNEGSKA (reference sequence). CDR3 length: 10 residues. The germline V and J ends were trimmed by 3 bases and 3 bases, with 2 bases remaining between them. The DNA of the CDR3 is TGCAGTGCTAGGGACACTGAAGCTTTCTTT. It translates to CSARDTEAFF.

The chain joins TRBV5-1 to TRBJ2-1; D is unresolved. The CDR3 runs 13 residues. CDR1 is SGHRS, CDR2 YFSETQ, per germline. V lost 5 bases and J lost 6, with 12 bases in between. The CDR3 region has the DNA TGCGCCAGCAGTAACGGAGCTGGCAATGAGCAGTTCTTC. Its protein product is CASSNGAGNEQFF.

There are many counts of this clonotype. The chain uses TRBV20-1 and TRBJ2-4; TRBD2 aligns across 10 bases. This CDR3 spans 17 amino acids. The J segment lost 0 bases and the V segment lost 4 bases, leaving 9 bases of the junction unmatched. Germline V CDR1 and CDR2: DFQATT, SNEGSKA (reference sequence). CDR3: CSATKGLADLAKNIQYF. The CDR3, as DNA: TGCAGTGCTACCAAAGGACTAGCGGACCTAGCCAAAAACATTCAGTACTTC.

This clonotype was found many times. This rearrangement joins TRBV28 to TRBJ1-1; TRBD1 agrees at 11 bases. V shed 0 bases, J shed 1 base, and the junction held 7 bases outside the gene matches. This CDR3 is 18 amino acids long. Germline CDR1 is MDHEN and CDR2 is SYDVKM. The CDR3 sequence is CASSLWDRGLGWNTEAFF. DNA for the CDR3: TGTGCCAGCAGTTTATGGGACAGGGGGCTCGGTTGGAACACTGAAGCTTTCTTT. The full variable domain, rest sourced from reference TRBV28 and TRBJ1-1, is DVKVTQSSRYLVKRTGEKVFLECVQDMDHENMFWYRQDPGLGLRLIYFSYDVKMKEKGDIPEGYSVSREKKERFSLILESASTNQTSMYLCASSLWDRGLGWNTEAFFGQGTRLTVV.